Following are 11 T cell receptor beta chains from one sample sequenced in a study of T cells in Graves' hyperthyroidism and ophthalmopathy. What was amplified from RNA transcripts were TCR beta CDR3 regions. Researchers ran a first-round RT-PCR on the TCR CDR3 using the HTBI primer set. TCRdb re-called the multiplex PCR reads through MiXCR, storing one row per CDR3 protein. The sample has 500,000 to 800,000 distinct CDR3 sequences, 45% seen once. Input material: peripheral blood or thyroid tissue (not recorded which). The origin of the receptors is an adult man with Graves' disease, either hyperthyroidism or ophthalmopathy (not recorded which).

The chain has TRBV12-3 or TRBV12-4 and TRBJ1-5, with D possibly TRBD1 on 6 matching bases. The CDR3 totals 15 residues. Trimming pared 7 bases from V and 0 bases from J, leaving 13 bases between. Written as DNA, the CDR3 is TGTGCCAGCAAGACGACAGGCTATAGCAATCAGCCCCAGCATTTT. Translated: CASKTTGYSNQPQHF.

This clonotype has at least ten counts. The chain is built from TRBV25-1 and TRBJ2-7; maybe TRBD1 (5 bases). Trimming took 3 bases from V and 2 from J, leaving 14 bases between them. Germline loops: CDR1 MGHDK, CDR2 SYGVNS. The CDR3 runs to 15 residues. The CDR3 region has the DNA TGTGCCAGCAGTGATACCGGGCAGGGTACCTACGAGCAGTACTTC. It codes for CASSDTGQGTYEQYF.

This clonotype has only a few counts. For the CDR3, the DNA is TGTGCCAGCAGTGATCGACAGGGAGGTCATTTTACGGACTATGGCTACACCTTC. It translates to CASSDRQGGHFTDYGYTF. The chain couples TRBV6-2 or TRBV6-3 to TRBJ1-2; 7 bases agree with TRBD1. CDR1 MNHEY and CDR2 SVGEGT come from the germline V gene. V lost 5 bases and J lost 3; bases outside the gene matches: 18. The CDR3 is made up of 18 amino acids.

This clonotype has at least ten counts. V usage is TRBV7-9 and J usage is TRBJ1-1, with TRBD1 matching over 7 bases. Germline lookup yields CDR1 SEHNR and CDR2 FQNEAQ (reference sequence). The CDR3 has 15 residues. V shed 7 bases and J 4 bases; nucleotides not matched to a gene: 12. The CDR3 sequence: CASNERGGAGTEAFF. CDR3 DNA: TGTGCCAGCAACGAACGAGGGGGCGCGGGCACTGAAGCTTTCTTT. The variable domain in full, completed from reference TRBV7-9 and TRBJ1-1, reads DTGVSQNPRHKITKRGQNVTFRCDPISEHNRLYWYRQTLGQGPEFLTYFQNEAQLEKSRLLSDRFSAERPKGSFSTLEIQRTEQGDSAMYLCASNERGGAGTEAFFGQGTRLTVV.

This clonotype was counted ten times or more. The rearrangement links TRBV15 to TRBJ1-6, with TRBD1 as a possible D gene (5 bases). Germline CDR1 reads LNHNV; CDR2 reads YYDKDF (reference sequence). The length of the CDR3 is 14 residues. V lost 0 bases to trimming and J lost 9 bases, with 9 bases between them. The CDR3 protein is CATSRETGSSPLHF. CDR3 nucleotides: TGTGCCACCAGCAGAGAAACAGGATCTTCACCCCTCCACTTT.

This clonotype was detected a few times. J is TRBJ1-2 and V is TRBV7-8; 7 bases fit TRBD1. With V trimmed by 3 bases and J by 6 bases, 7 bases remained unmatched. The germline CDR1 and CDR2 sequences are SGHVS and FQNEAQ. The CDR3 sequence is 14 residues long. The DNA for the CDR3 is TGTGCCAGCAGCTTTGGAGGGGGCACCCATGGCTACACCTTC. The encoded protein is CASSFGGGTHGYTF.

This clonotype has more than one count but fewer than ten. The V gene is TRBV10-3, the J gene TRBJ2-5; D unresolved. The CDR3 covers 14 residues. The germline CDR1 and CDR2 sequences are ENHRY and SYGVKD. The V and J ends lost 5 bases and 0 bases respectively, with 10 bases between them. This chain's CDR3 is CAISYIGNQETQYF. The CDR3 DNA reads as TGTGCCATCAGTTACATAGGTAACCAAGAGACCCAGTACTTC.

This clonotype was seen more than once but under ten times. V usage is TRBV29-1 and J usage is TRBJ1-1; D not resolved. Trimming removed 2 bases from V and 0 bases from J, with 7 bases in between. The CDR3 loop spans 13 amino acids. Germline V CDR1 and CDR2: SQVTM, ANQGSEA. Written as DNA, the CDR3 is TGCAGCGTTGAATCCCAGGTGAACACTGAAGCTTTCTTT. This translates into CSVESQVNTEAFF.

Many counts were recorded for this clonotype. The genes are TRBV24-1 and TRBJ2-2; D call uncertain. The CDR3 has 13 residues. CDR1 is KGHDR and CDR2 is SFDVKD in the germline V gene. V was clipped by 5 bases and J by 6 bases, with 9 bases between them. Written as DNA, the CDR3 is TGTGCCACCAGTGCACGGTACCCCGGGGAGCTGTTTTTT. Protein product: CATSARYPGELFF.

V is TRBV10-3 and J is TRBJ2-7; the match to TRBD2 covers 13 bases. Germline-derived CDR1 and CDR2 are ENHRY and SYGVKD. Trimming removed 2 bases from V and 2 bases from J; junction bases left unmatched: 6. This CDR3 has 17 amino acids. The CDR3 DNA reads TGTGCCATCAGTGAGATCCCACTAGCGGGAGGGACCTACGAGCAGTACTTC. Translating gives CAISEIPLAGGTYEQYF.

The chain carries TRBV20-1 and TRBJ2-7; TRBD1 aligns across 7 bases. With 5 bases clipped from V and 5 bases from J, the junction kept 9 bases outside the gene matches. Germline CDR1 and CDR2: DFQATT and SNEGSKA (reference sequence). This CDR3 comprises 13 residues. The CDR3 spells CSADRQGPHEQYF. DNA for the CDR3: TGCAGTGCTGATCGACAGGGTCCCCACGAGCAGTACTTC.